A single sample is the source of the 21 T cell receptor beta chains below, sequenced in a study of blood T cell repertoires in COVID-19. Assay: immunoSEQ multiplex PCR; the TCRdb copy retains only in-frame clones and omits some. Found here are some 200,000 clones, 84% of them singletons; the top ten hold roughly 7%. The specimen was peripheral blood. Receptor source: a woman older than 75 with COVID-19, enrolled during active disease.

The chain joins TRBV15 to TRBJ1-3, with D unclear. V was shortened by 0 bases and J by 0 bases, with 6 bases between the two germline ends. Germline lookup yields CDR1 LNHNV and CDR2 YYDKDF (reference sequence). The CDR3 covers 15 residues. CDR3 DNA sequence: TGTGCCACCAGCAGAGACAGGCACTCTGGAAACACCATATATTTT. It translates to CATSRDRHSGNTIYF.

The chain combines TRBV29-1 with TRBJ1-2, with TRBD1 as a possible D gene (6 bases). CDR1 is SQVTM and CDR2 is ANQGSEA in the germline V gene. The V gene lost 6 bases and the J gene lost 0 bases, with 14 bases spanning the gap. This CDR3 has 14 residues. CDR3: CSVDTGTTNYGYTF. CDR3 coding DNA: TGCAGCGTAGACACCGGGACAACTAACTATGGCTACACCTTC.

The genes are TRBV5-6 and TRBJ1-2; TRBD1 matches at 7 bases. This CDR3 contains 14 residues. The J segment lost 1 base and the V segment lost 4 bases, leaving 4 bases of the junction unmatched. Germline CDR1 reads SGHDT; CDR2 reads YYEEEE. CDR3 protein: CASSHRQGNYGYTF. CDR3 DNA: TGTGCCAGCAGCCACAGACAGGGTAACTATGGCTACACCTTC.

This chain joins TRBV5-4 and TRBJ1-1; weak D call: TRBD1 (5 bases). The germline CDR1 and CDR2 sequences are SGHNT and YYREEE (reference sequence). The ends were cut back, 1 base at V and 11 bases at J, with 18 bases in the middle. CDR3 length: 14 residues. The CDR3 bases are TGTGCCAGCAGCTTGCGGGGGTCGGAAAGGTCGGCTTTCTTT. It is translated as CASSLRGSERSAFF.

The chain recombines TRBV9 with TRBJ1-2; D perhaps matches TRBD1 (5 bases). CDR1 SGDLS and CDR2 YYNGEE come from the germline V gene. The CDR3 totals 11 residues. V was trimmed by 0 bases and J by 10 bases, leaving 7 bases between them. CDR3 in DNA: TGTGCCAGCAGCGTAGGGGGGGACTACACCTTC. Protein product: CASSVGGDYTF.

This rearrangement joins TRBV3-1 (or the pseudogene TRBV3-2) to TRBJ1-5; D not certain. Germline V gene lookup returns CDR1 LGHDT and CDR2 YNNKEL (reference sequence). This CDR3 is built from 14 residues. The germline V and J ends were trimmed by 4 bases and 0 bases, with 7 bases remaining between them. The CDR3 is CASSRDVSNQPQHF. The CDR3 nucleotides read TGTGCCAGCAGCCGAGACGTTAGCAATCAGCCCCAGCATTTT.

The gene calls are TRBV18 and TRBJ2-5; D is unclear. The CDR3 consists of 11 residues. V gave up 5 bases and J gave up 3 bases, with 4 bases separating them. Germline lookup yields CDR1 KGHSH and CDR2 LQKENI. The CDR3 sequence is CASSAKETQYF. In nucleotides, the CDR3 is TGTGCCAGCTCAGCGAAAGAGACCCAGTACTTC.

V gene TRBV10-3 combines with J gene TRBJ1-5, with TRBD1 matching over 7 bases. Germline-derived CDR1 and CDR2 are ENHRY and SYGVKD. The V gene end was trimmed by 2 bases and the J gene end by 6 bases; junction bases not matched to a gene: 4. CDR3 length: 14 amino acids. Here the CDR3 reads CAISERQGSQPQHF. CDR3 DNA: TGTGCCATCAGTGAGCGACAGGGAAGTCAGCCCCAGCATTTT.

The chain links TRBV5-1 to TRBJ2-1; TRBD2 matches 10 bases. CDR3 size: 22 residues. J was trimmed by 7 bases and V by 0 bases; bases with no gene match: 25. Germline V lookup: CDR1 SGHRS, CDR2 YFSETQ. Here the CDR3 reads CASSLEMWPSGSGNLGGNEQFF. In DNA form, the CDR3 reads TGCGCCAGCAGCTTGGAGATGTGGCCTAGCGGGAGCGGGAATCTAGGGGGAAATGAGCAGTTCTTC.

The CDR3 DNA is TGTGCCAGCAGCCGGACTAGCGGGGGGGCCCGGGGGACGAATGAGCAGTTCTTC. It yields the protein CASSRTSGGARGTNEQFF. This chain links TRBV5-4 with TRBJ2-1, with TRBD2 matching 15 bases. The trim removed 4 bases at V and 7 bases at J, leaving 12 bases unmatched. The germline V gene encodes CDR1 SGHNT and CDR2 YYREEE (reference sequence). This CDR3 spans 18 amino acids.

In DNA, the CDR3 is TGTGCCAGCAGCTGGGGGGAGACTGAAGCTTTCTTT. This translates into CASSWGETEAFF. The chain employs TRBV12-3 or TRBV12-4 and TRBJ1-1; D possibly corresponds to TRBD1 (5 bases). This CDR3 is built from 12 residues. Trimming took off 6 bases at V and 5 bases at J, with 10 bases between the two ends.

V usage is TRBV19 and J usage is TRBJ2-6; 10 bases map to TRBD1. This CDR3 comprises 18 residues. The germline V gene encodes CDR1 LNHDA and CDR2 SQIVND (reference sequence). Trimming at V came to 6 bases and at J to 1 base, leaving 9 bases not matched to a gene. The CDR3, as DNA: TGTGCCAGTAGCACCAAGACAGGGGGCTTTTCTGGGGCCAACGTCCTGACTTTC. It codes for CASSTKTGGFSGANVLTF. Looking up the rest from reference TRBV19 and TRBJ2-6 gives the full variable domain: DGGITQSPKYLFRKEGQNVTLSCEQNLNHDAMYWYRQDPGQGLRLIYYSQIVNDFQKGDIAEGYSVSREKKESFPLTVTSAQKNPTAFYLCASSTKTGGFSGANVLTFGAGSRLTVL.

CDR3 nucleotides: TGCGCCAGCAGGACGTCGGAGTACTATGGCTACACCTTC. Protein: CASRTSEYYGYTF. The rearrangement joins TRBV4-1 to TRBJ1-2; D call uncertain. V was shortened by 6 bases and J by 3 bases, with 11 bases between the two germline ends. The CDR3 is 13 amino acids. Per the germline V gene, CDR1 is MGHRA and CDR2 is YSYEKL.

The V gene is TRBV4-1, the J gene TRBJ2-1; 9 bases fit TRBD2. V was pared by 1 base and J by 7 bases, with 11 bases of the junction left unmatched. The CDR3 consists of 17 residues. Germline CDR1 MGHRA, CDR2 YSYEKL. The CDR3 DNA sequence: TGCGCCAGCAGCCAAGGGGTAGCGGGAGCGGGTTGGAATGAGCAGTTCTTC. It yields the protein CASSQGVAGAGWNEQFF.

V is TRBV20-1 and J is TRBJ1-2; 8 bases are a match to TRBD1. The CDR3 is 15 residues long. V dropped 3 bases and J dropped 4; count of bases not matched to a gene: 10. Germline lookup yields CDR1 DFQATT and CDR2 SNEGSKA (reference sequence). Here the CDR3 reads CSASNALTGGYGYTF. DNA of the CDR3: TGCAGTGCTAGTAACGCCCTTACAGGGGGCTATGGCTACACCTTC.

This chain joins TRBV7-9 and TRBJ2-2, with D uncertain. V lost 3 bases to trimming and J lost 13 bases, with 6 bases between them. This CDR3 has 10 amino acids. Germline CDR1 is SEHNR and CDR2 is FQNEAQ (reference sequence). The CDR3 is CASSFGVLFF. CDR3 nucleotides: TGTGCCAGCAGCTTCGGTGTGCTGTTTTTT. Using reference TRBV7-9 and TRBJ2-2 for the parts outside the CDR3, the full variable domain is DTGVSQNPRHKITKRGQNVTFRCDPISEHNRLYWYRQTLGQGPEFLTYFQNEAQLEKSRLLSDRFSAERPKGSFSTLEIQRTEQGDSAMYLCASSFGVLFFGEGSRLTVL.

This chain uses TRBV6-6 with TRBJ2-7; weak D call: TRBD2 (5 bases). V gave up 7 bases and J gave up 0 bases, with 19 bases separating them. From germline, CDR1 is MNHNY and CDR2 SVGAGI (reference sequence). This CDR3 spans 16 amino acids. The CDR3 coding sequence is TGTGCCAGCACCCAACCCTCGAGGGCGGGCTCCTACGAGCAGTACTTC. It is translated as CASTQPSRAGSYEQYF.

The J gene is TRBJ2-7, the V gene TRBV19, with 7 nucleotides matching TRBD1. Germline V CDR1 and CDR2: LNHDA, SQIVND (reference sequence). Trimming cost V 6 bases and J 6 bases; bases outside gene matches: 11. The CDR3 has 14 amino acids. The CDR3 nucleotides read TGTGCCAGTAGCGACAGGGAAGCTTCAGTCGAGCAGTACTTC. Translated, it gives CASSDREASVEQYF.

A word on this clone: This same CDR3 is encoded by further DNA sequences in the sample. The CDR3 loop reads CASSPGLQETQYF. The CDR3 DNA sequence: TGTGCCAGCTCCCCAGGGCTCCAAGAGACCCAGTACTTC. V gene TRBV18 combines with J gene TRBJ2-5; the D gene is possibly TRBD1 (5 bases). There are 13 residues in the CDR3. Germline CDR1 reads KGHSH; CDR2 reads LQKENI. Trimming cost V 6 bases and J 1 base, with 9 bases left between them.

The chain has TRBV5-1 and TRBJ1-5, with a possible D match to TRBD1 (5 bases). Looked up from germline, CDR1 is SGHRS and CDR2 is YFSETQ. The CDR3 extends over 14 amino acids. V was trimmed by 0 bases and J by 5 bases, leaving 9 bases between them. For the CDR3, the DNA is TGCGCCAGCAGCTTGGAGGGGCGGTATCAGCCCCAGCATTTT. Amino acid sequence: CASSLEGRYQPQHF. Variable domain in full (rest from reference TRBV5-1 and TRBJ1-5): KAGVTQTPRYLIKTRGQQVTLSCSPISGHRSVSWYQQTPGQGLQFLFEYFSETQRNKGNFPGRFSGRQFSNSRSEMNVSTLELGDSALYLCASSLEGRYQPQHFGDGTRLSIL.

This clone appeared once. In DNA form, the CDR3 reads TGTGCCAGTAGTATGGGGACAGGGGGGTCTGGGGCCAACGTCCTGACTTTC. Its translation: CASSMGTGGSGANVLTF. The chain is built from TRBV19 and TRBJ2-6, with 11 bases aligning to TRBD1. This CDR3 spans 17 amino acids. The ends lost 3 bases at V and 1 base at J; junction bases unmatched: 2. Germline V lookup: CDR1 LNHDA, CDR2 SQIVND (reference sequence).